This T cell receptor (beta chain) was observed in a study of a mutant IDH1 vaccine in newly diagnosed glioma. This CDR3 is built from 12 residues. The V gene lost 11 bases and the J gene lost 5 bases, with 16 bases spanning the gap. The method was immunoSEQ multiplex PCR; TCRdb's version includes in-frame clones alone and lacks a portion of them. The data contain about 92,000 clones, 80% of them singletons. Time point meaning: baseline, week 1 (first vaccination visit). The treatment was: pre-vaccination baseline after standard-of-care therapy. The rearrangement joins TRBV23-1 to TRBJ2-7; TRBD2 might be the D (7 bases). TRBV23-1 carries the ORF label, with uncertain function. This clonotype was sampled from a man aged 35-49 years with glioma. Sequencing was performed on PBMCs, taken from a glioma patient treated with radiotherapy, temozolomide or both. The CDR3 here is CARPGGHHEQYF. For the CDR3, the DNA is TGCGCCCGTCCGGGGGGCCACCACGAGCAGTACTTC.